This TCR beta chain originates from a study of patients and donors after allogeneic stem cell transplantation. This clonotype turned up a few times. TCRdb re-derived calls from the RT-PCR reads in MiXCR, one entry per CDR3 protein. The sample contains over 400,000 distinct CDR3 sequences, 16% of which appear only once. The CDR3 has 16 residues. From germline, CDR1 is SEHNR and CDR2 FQNEAQ (reference sequence). V gave up 2 bases and J gave up 5 bases; unmatched junction bases: 6. The sequence derives from a human donor who was either an allogeneic HSCT recipient or a stem cell or donor lymphocyte infusion donor (not recorded which). It is not recorded whose cells these are; they may come from a transplant donor. Sequenced: blood, either unsorted or a sorted T cell fraction (not recorded which). V and J are TRBV7-9 and TRBJ2-2; 9 positions match TRBD2. As DNA, the CDR3 is TGTGCCAGCAGCTTAAATAGCGGGAGAGATACCGGGGAGCTGTTTTTT. Protein sequence: CASSLNSGRDTGELFF.